This T cell receptor (beta chain) was captured in a study of technical replicates of blood from several donors. Germline lookup yields CDR1 LGHNT and CDR2 FRNRAP. The CDR3 spans 17 residues. Unmatched junction bases numbered 15, after V lost 5 bases and J lost 7 bases. This clone was seen a handful of times. Measured with immunoSEQ multiplex PCR; TCRdb has only the in-frame clones, and not every one. This sample has 55,000 to 70,000 clones, with approximately 89% found just once. The clonotype was recovered from a human donor in good health. Some clones in this sample may be carry-over from other donors' samples. The J gene is TRBJ2-1, the V gene TRBV12-5; 9 bases align to TRBD1. The sample consisted of PBMCs. CDR3 bases: TGTGCTAGTGGTCTTGGTCGTCGGACAGGGGAGAGGAATGAGCAGTTCTTC. It translates to CASGLGRRTGERNEQFF.